What follows is one T cell receptor (beta chain) and its context. The antigen is unknown. These data originate in a study of T cell responses to AZD1222 COVID-19 vaccine. Profiling relied on immunoSEQ multiplex PCR, and the TCRdb table lists in-frame clones only, not all of them. The sample consists of fewer than 110,000 clones, just over 85% of them appearing once. General observations from the study: Spike was spanned by vaccine-associated CD4 TCRs, which were dominant at 160-218 and 743-854. Nearly half of unique spike-specific TCRs reportedly avoided B.1.351 and B.1.1.7 mutated regions. Spike-specific TCR breadth rose after two AZD1222 doses, and depth rose as well.

Germline loops: CDR1 MDHEN, CDR2 SYDVKM. The V and J ends lost 4 bases and 11 bases, in that order; junction bases with no gene match: 13. This CDR3 contains 15 residues. The rearrangement links TRBV28 to TRBJ1-5, with 8 bases identical to TRBD1. The receptor comes from an adult in good health. The source was peripheral blood, collected on day 0 of AZD1222 vaccination. The chain's CDR3 is CASSSPQGARISQHF. DNA of the CDR3: TGTGCCAGCAGTTCGCCGCAGGGGGCGCGGATATCCCAGCATTTT. Based on the CDR3 plus reference TRBV28 and TRBJ1-5, the full variable domain is DVKVTQSSRYLVKRTGEKVFLECVQDMDHENMFWYRQDPGLGLRLIYFSYDVKMKEKGDIPEGYSVSREKKERFSLILESASTNQTSMYLCASSSPQGARISQHFGDGTRLSIL.